The next 9 T cell receptor beta chains were all read from a single sample in a study of T cells in Graves' hyperthyroidism and ophthalmopathy. What was amplified from RNA transcripts were TCR beta CDR3 regions. TCR CDR3 underwent first-round RT-PCR with the HTBI primer set. TCRdb reanalysed the multiplex PCR reads using MiXCR and keeps one entry per CDR3 protein. The sample includes a few hundred thousand distinct CDR3 sequences, 25% of them seen just once. Sequenced: blood. The origin of the receptors is a man aged 50 to 59 with Graves' hyperthyroidism.

The chain has TRBV5-1 and TRBJ1-5, with unresolved D. The CDR3 is 15 residues long. V was shortened by 1 base and J by 0 bases, with 8 bases between the two germline ends. Germline assignment: CDR1 SGHRS and CDR2 YFSETQ. The CDR3 loop is CASSLFGDSNQPQHF. The DNA for the CDR3 is TGCGCCAGCAGCTTGTTCGGGGATAGCAATCAGCCCCAGCATTTT.

This clonotype appeared a few times. The chain couples TRBV18 to TRBJ1-3; TRBD1 might be the D (5 bases). Germline values: CDR1 KGHSH, CDR2 LQKENI. The CDR3 contains 15 residues. Trimming shortened V by 2 bases and J by 0 bases, and 8 bases separated the two germline ends. The CDR3 spells CASSPGGVSGNTIYF. The CDR3 nucleotides read TGTGCCAGCTCACCAGGGGGAGTCTCTGGAAACACCATATATTTT.

The CDR3 is CASSVEGSRSYTF. CDR3 nucleotide sequence: TGTGCCAGCAGCGTAGAAGGCAGTCGGAGCTACACCTTC. The chain has TRBV9 and TRBJ1-2, with unresolved D. The CDR3 is 13 amino acids. The germline gives CDR1 SGDLS, CDR2 YYNGEE. V lost 0 bases, J lost 9 bases, and 12 bases lay in between.

V is TRBV20-1 and J is TRBJ2-5; TRBD2 might be the D (5 bases). CDR1 is DFQATT and CDR2 is SNEGSKA in the germline V gene (reference sequence). The V end lost 5 bases, the J end lost 7 bases, and 20 bases lay between the germline ends. CDR3 length: 14 residues. The CDR3 DNA follows: TGCAGTGCTTCCAGATCTGCACTAGGAGGGACCCAGTACTTC. Translation gives CSASRSALGGTQYF.

There are a few counts of this clonotype. The chain employs TRBV7-3 and TRBJ2-1, with 8 nucleotides matching TRBD2. J gave up 8 bases and V 3 bases, and 6 bases lay outside the gene matches. There are 14 residues in the CDR3. Germline lookup yields CDR1 SGHTA and CDR2 FQGTGA. As DNA, the CDR3 is TGTGCCAGCAGCTTCCAGCGGGAGTCGGATGAGCAGTTCTTC. It yields the protein CASSFQRESDEQFF.

This clonotype was recorded a few times. The chain has TRBV12-3 or TRBV12-4 and TRBJ1-5, with D hard to call. The CDR3 runs 15 residues. Trimming stripped 2 bases from V and 4 bases from J, with 12 bases between. In DNA form, the CDR3 reads TGTGCCAGCAGTTTAAGGGAGGGTCGAAATCAGCCCCAGCATTTT. Amino acids: CASSLREGRNQPQHF.

This clonotype was picked up a small number of times. V and J are TRBV7-3 and TRBJ2-5; 13 bases are shared with TRBD2. CDR3 length: 16 residues. Germline loops: CDR1 SGHTA, CDR2 FQGTGA. V trimming: 5 bases; J trimming: 3 bases; junction bases outside the gene matches: 6. For the CDR3, the DNA is TGTGCCAGCAGCCAAGCGGGACTAGCGGGGAAAGAGACCCAGTACTTC. Translating gives CASSQAGLAGKETQYF.

V is TRBV7-9 and J is TRBJ2-1, with D tentatively TRBD2 (6 bases). CDR1 and CDR2 (germline): SEHNR, FQNEAQ (reference sequence). V was trimmed by 1 base and J by 8 bases, leaving 12 bases between them. The length of the CDR3 is 14 residues. The CDR3 spells CASSLGLALDEQFF. The CDR3 DNA sequence: TGTGCCAGCAGCTTAGGCCTAGCGTTGGATGAGCAGTTCTTC.

This clonotype was recorded a few times. The chain has TRBV7-6 and TRBJ2-7; TRBD1 matches at 9 bases. V trimming: 4 bases; J trimming: 5 bases; junction bases outside the gene matches: 9. Per germline, CDR1 SGHVS and CDR2 FNYEAQ. This CDR3 comprises 15 residues. CDR3 amino acids: CASSSSPGQGNEQYF. DNA for the CDR3: TGTGCCAGCAGCTCCTCCCCGGGACAGGGCAACGAGCAGTACTTC.